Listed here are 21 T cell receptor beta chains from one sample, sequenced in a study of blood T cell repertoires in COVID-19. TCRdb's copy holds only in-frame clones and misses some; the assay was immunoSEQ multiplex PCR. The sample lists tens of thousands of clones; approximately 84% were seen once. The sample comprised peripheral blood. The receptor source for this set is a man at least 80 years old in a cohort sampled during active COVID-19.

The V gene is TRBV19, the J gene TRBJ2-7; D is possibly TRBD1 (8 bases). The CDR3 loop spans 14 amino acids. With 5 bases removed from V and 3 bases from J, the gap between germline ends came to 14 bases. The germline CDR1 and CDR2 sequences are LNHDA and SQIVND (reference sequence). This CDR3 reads CASSDRGGHYEQYF. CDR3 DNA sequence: TGTGCCAGTAGTGACAGGGGAGGGCACTACGAGCAGTACTTC.

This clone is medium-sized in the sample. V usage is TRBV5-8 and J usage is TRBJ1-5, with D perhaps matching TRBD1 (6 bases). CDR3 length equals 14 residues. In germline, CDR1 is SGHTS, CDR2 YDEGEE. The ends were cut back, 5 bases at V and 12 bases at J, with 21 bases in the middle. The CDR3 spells CASRPGGQTMGQHF. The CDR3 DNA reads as TGTGCCAGCAGACCGGGGGGCCAGACGATGGGCCAGCATTTT.

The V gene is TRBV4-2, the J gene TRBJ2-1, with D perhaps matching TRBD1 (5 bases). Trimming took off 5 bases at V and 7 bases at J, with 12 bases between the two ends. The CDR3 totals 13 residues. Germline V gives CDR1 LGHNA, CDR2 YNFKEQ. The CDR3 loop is CASSSTQGNEQFF. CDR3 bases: TGTGCCAGCAGCTCTACCCAGGGAAATGAGCAGTTCTTC.

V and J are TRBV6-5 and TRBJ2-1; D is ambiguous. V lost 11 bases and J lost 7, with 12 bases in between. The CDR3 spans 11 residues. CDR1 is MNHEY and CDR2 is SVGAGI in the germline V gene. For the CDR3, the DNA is TGTGCCGTCGAGGCGCGAAATGAGCAGTTCTTC. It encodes CAVEARNEQFF.

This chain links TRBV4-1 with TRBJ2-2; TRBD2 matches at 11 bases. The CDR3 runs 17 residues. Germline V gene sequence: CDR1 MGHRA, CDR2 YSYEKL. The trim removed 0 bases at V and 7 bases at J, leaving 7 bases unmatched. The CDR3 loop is CASSQEGSGRALGELFF. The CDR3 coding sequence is TGCGCCAGCAGCCAAGAGGGTAGCGGGAGGGCCCTCGGGGAGCTGTTTTTT.

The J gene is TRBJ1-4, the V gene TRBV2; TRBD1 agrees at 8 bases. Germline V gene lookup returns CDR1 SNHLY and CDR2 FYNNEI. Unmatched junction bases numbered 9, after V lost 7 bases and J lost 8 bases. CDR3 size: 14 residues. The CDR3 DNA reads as TGTGCCAGCACTCGCCAGGGGGCAGACGAAAAACTGTTTTTT. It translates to CASTRQGADEKLFF.

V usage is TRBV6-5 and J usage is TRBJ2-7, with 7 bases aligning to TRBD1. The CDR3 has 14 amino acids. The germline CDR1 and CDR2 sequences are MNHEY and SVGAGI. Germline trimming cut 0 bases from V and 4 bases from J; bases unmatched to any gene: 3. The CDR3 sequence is CASSYSGGGYEQYF. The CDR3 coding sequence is TGTGCCAGCAGTTACTCAGGGGGCGGGTACGAGCAGTACTTC.

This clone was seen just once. The CDR3 DNA reads TGCGCCAGCAGCTTGTCCCCGACAGTAAACTATGGCTACACCTTC. Translation: CASSLSPTVNYGYTF. The rearrangement uses TRBV5-1 and TRBJ1-2; TRBD1 is a possible D gene (5 bases). The germline CDR1 and CDR2 sequences are SGHRS and YFSETQ. Trimming pared 1 base from V and 2 bases from J, leaving 12 bases between. This CDR3 contains 15 residues.

Here the CDR3 reads CASNGQGYEQYF. The DNA for the CDR3 is TGTGCCAGCAACGGACAGGGCTACGAGCAGTACTTC. The V gene is TRBV28, the J gene TRBJ2-7; the match to TRBD1 covers 8 bases. CDR1 and CDR2 (germline): MDHEN, SYDVKM. V dropped 7 bases and J dropped 3; count of bases not matched to a gene: 2. The CDR3 length is 12 residues.

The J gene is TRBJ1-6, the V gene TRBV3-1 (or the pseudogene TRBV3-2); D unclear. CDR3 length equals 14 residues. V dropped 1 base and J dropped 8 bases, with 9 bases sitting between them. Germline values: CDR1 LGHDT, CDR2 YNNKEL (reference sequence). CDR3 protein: CASSQVEGDSPLHF. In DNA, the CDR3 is TGTGCCAGCAGCCAAGTAGAGGGAGATTCACCCCTCCACTTT.

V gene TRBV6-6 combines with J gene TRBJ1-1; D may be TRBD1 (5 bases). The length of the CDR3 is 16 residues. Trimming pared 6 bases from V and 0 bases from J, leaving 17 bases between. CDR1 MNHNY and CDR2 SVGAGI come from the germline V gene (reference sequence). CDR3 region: CASRQDRILMNTEAFF. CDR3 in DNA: TGTGCCAGCAGACAGGACCGGATACTCATGAACACTGAAGCTTTCTTT.

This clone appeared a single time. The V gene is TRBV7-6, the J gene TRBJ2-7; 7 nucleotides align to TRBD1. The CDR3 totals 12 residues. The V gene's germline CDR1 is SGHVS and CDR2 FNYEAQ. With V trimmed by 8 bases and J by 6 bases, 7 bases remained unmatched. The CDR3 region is CASWGSGGEQYF. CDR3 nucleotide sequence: TGTGCCAGCTGGGGTTCAGGGGGCGAGCAGTACTTC.

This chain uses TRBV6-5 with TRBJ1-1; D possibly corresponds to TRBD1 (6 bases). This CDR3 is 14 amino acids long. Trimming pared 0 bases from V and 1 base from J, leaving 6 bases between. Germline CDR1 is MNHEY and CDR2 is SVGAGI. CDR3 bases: TGTGCCAGCAGTTACTCACAGGGGAACACTGAAGCTTTCTTT. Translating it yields CASSYSQGNTEAFF.

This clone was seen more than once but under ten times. CDR3 residues: CASSLQVGYGYTF. CDR3 nucleotide sequence: TGTGCCAGCAGTTTACAGGTTGGGTATGGCTACACCTTC. This chain connects TRBV27 to TRBJ1-2, with unresolved D. The CDR3 length is 13 residues. The ends were cut back, 2 bases at V and 5 bases at J, with 9 bases in the middle. Per the germline V gene, CDR1 is MNHEY and CDR2 is SMNVEV (reference sequence).

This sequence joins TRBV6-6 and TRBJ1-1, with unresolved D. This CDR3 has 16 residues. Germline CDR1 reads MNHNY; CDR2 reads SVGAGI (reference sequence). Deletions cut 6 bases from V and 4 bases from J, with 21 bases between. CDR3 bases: TGTGCCAGCAGGACATCCGCCGGGGTTGGAAGCACTGAAGCTTTCTTT. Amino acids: CASRTSAGVGSTEAFF.

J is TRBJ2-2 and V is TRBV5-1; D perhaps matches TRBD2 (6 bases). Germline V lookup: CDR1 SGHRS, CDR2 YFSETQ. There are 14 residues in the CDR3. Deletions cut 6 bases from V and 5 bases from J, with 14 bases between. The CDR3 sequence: CASKRRGSTGELFF. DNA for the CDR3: TGCGCCAGCAAAAGGCGGGGTTCGACCGGGGAGCTGTTTTTT.

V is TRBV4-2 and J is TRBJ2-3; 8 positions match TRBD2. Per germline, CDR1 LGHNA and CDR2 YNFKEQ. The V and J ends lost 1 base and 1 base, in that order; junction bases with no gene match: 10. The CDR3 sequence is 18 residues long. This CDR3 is CASSQVGRGRGGTDTQYF. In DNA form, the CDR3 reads TGTGCCAGCAGCCAAGTAGGCCGGGGGCGGGGGGGCACAGATACGCAGTATTTT.

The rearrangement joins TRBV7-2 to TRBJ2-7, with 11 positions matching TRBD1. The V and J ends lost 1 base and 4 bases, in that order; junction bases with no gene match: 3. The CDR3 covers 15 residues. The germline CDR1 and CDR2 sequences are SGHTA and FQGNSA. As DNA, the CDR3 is TGTGCCAGCAGCTTAGGGACAGGGGGCTCGTACGAGCAGTACTTC. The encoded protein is CASSLGTGGSYEQYF.

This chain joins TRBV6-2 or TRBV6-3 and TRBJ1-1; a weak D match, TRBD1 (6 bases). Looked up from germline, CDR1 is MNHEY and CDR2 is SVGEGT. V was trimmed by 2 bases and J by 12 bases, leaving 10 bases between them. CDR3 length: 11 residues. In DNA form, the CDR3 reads TGTGCCAGCAGTTACAAGGGGGGGACTTTCTTT. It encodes CASSYKGGTFF.

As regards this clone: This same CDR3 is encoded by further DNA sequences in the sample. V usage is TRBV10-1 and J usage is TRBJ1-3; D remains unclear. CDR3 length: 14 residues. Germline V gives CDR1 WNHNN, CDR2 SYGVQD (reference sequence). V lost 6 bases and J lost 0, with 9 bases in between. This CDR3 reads CASSPGNSGNTIYF. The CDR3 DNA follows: TGCGCCAGCAGCCCCGGGAACTCTGGAAACACCATATATTTT.

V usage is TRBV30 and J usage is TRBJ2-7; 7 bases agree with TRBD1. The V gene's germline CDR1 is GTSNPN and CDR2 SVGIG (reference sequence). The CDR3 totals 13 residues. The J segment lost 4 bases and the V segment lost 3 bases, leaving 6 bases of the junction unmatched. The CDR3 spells CAWSGGTVYEQYF. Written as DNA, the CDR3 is TGTGCCTGGAGCGGTGGGACAGTTTACGAGCAGTACTTC.